This TCR beta chain was identified in a study of cytomegalovirus exposure and HLA in healthy donors. The table lists this clone with a count of one. The CDR3 runs to 15 residues. V gave up 3 bases and J gave up 6 bases, with 15 bases separating them. Germline CDR1 reads SGHDT; CDR2 reads YYEEEE. PCR primers comprised 60 Vbeta and 13 Jbeta primers. The assay was immunoSEQ multiplex PCR, and TCRdb's table has in-frame clones only and misses some. The sample lists about 180,000 clones, more than 70% seen once, with approximately 1.3% in the top ten. What was sequenced was PBMCs. The J gene is TRBJ2-2, the V gene TRBV5-6, with a weak D call TRBD2 (6 bases). This sequence was found in a girl aged 5-17 years in good health and CMV-seropositive. The CDR3 DNA sequence: TGTGCCAGCAGCTCCGGGACTCTAATCTCCGGGGAGCTGTTTTTT. This gives the protein CASSSGTLISGELFF.